The rows below give T cell receptor beta chains drawn from one sample of a study of beta chain features in type 1 diabetes. Repertoires were generated with immunoSEQ multiplex PCR, while TCRdb's copy carries only in-frame clones and drops some. The data show hundreds of thousands of clones, with about an eighth seen just once and about 0.02% held by the top ten. Sequenced sample: naive CD4+ T cells from blood. The receptors here all came from a man aged 18-30 years with type 1 diabetes. CDR3s include the opening cysteine and the closing phenylalanine or tryptophan. Only some rows state a clone size, as once, few, many or a class for expanded clones.

V gene	clone size	J gene	CDR3 protein
TRBV6-5	few	TRBJ1-2	CASRPLTNYGYTF
TRBV5-4	NA	TRBJ2-1	CASSSDTSGAYNEQFF
TRBV20-1	few	TRBJ2-7	CSASSRQAQYF
TRBV5-1	few	TRBJ2-5	CASGLPQETQYF
TRBV29-1	NA	TRBJ2-7	CSVEDTGTDKGEQYF
TRBV30	NA	TRBJ1-1	CAWGREVNTEAFF
TRBV9	NA	TRBJ2-3	CASSVGRYGTDTQYF
TRBV9	NA	TRBJ1-1	CASSVVGSTEAFF
TRBV19	few	TRBJ1-1	CASRRWATENTEAFF
TRBV27	NA	TRBJ2-5	CASSPGLPGETQYF
TRBV25-1	NA	TRBJ2-5	CASSDPQDLQETQYF
TRBV7-9	NA	TRBJ2-3	CASSSTETGSFWKKYF
TRBV30	NA	TRBJ2-7	CAWSGTGWEQYF
TRBV30	NA	TRBJ1-1	CAWTRQTMNTEAFF
TRBV7-6	NA	TRBJ1-2	CASFNAVYGYTF
TRBV9	few	TRBJ1-2	CASSAGRTGSDGYTF
TRBV15	few	TRBJ1-5	CATSRDQGYSNQPQHF
TRBV18	NA	TRBJ2-7	CASSPQGAQAYEQYF
TRBV19	NA	TRBJ2-3	CASRRSSTDTQYF
TRBV2	NA	TRBJ1-6	CASSESGPVNNSPLHF
TRBV6-5	NA	TRBJ1-2	CASSYDSANYGYTF
TRBV7-2	NA	TRBJ2-5	CASSYNKETQYF
TRBV29-1	NA	TRBJ2-5	CSVRLGAGNQETQYF
TRBV11-3	NA	TRBJ2-1	CASSIGPGNEQFF
TRBV2	few	TRBJ1-1	CASSSQVTNTEAFF
TRBV5-1	few	TRBJ2-1	CASSQTSDYNEQFF
TRBV28	NA	TRBJ1-3	CASSLGTGNSGNTIYF
TRBV6-5	NA	TRBJ2-7	CASSYSGQGIYEQYF
TRBV7-3	few	TRBJ2-2	CASSLRDRVSTGELFF
TRBV9	NA	TRBJ2-1	CASSVSSGDNEQFF
TRBV7-6	few	TRBJ1-4	CASSQQQDNEKLFF
TRBV19	NA	TRBJ1-2	CASSPLGEAAGYTF
TRBV4-1	few	TRBJ2-1	CASSQDRGDSEQFF
TRBV18	few	TRBJ2-5	CASSMQGQETQYF
TRBV5-4	few	TRBJ2-5	CASSLGVQETQYF
TRBV2	few	TRBJ1-5	CASRGSEGLSQPQHF
TRBV11-2	NA	TRBJ2-3	CASSLNWGRTDTQYF
TRBV12-5	few	TRBJ2-5	CASGPSGRIQETQYF
TRBV18	NA	TRBJ1-2	CASSLTSPGGWYYGYTF
TRBV19	few	TRBJ2-4	CASSTQGDRNIQYF
TRBV29-1	few	TRBJ1-3	CSVAYPGQGHGNTIYF
TRBV11-3	few	TRBJ1-1	CASSLGQQNTEAFF
TRBV5-1	NA	TRBJ2-7	CASSLAGTSEGEQYF
TRBV30	many	TRBJ2-1	CAWIPGWYNEQFF